The 27 T cell receptor beta chains presented below share a single source sample, sequenced in a study of CD8 T cells in ankylosing spondylitis. TCRdb itself ran the 5' RACE reads through MiXCR, one entry per CDR3 protein. The sample has over 110,000 distinct CDR3 sequences; 7.5% to 9.5% are singletons. The sequencing input was synovial fluid, either unsorted or a sorted T cell fraction (not recorded which). These receptors came from a male donor with ankylosing spondylitis.

This clonotype appeared a few times. The chain employs TRBV7-3 and TRBJ2-5, with 7 bases matching TRBD2. This CDR3 comprises 13 residues. Germline lookup yields CDR1 SGHTA and CDR2 FQGTGA. V dropped 4 bases and J dropped 5; count of bases not matched to a gene: 4. CDR3 nucleotides: TGTGCCAGCAGCTACTCCGGGGGGGAGACCCAGTACTTC. Encoded protein: CASSYSGGETQYF.

The chain recombines TRBV6-1 with TRBJ2-1; D gene unclear. The CDR3 loop spans 16 amino acids. V was trimmed by 4 bases and J by 2 bases, leaving 15 bases between them. Per the germline V gene, CDR1 is MNHNS and CDR2 is SASEGT. The CDR3: CASSVAPRFTYNEQFF. In DNA, the CDR3 is TGTGCCAGCAGTGTAGCCCCCAGGTTCACCTACAATGAGCAGTTCTTC.

This chain uses TRBV28 with TRBJ1-1; D is ambiguous. In germline, CDR1 is MDHEN, CDR2 SYDVKM. Trimming stripped 6 bases from V and 0 bases from J, with 14 bases between. The CDR3 spans 15 residues. The CDR3 coding sequence is TGTGCCAGCAGCCTCCACCCCGGGGTGAACACTGAAGCTTTCTTT. It translates to CASSLHPGVNTEAFF.

The chain recombines TRBV12-3 or TRBV12-4 with TRBJ2-7; D call uncertain. Trimming removed 1 base from V and 2 bases from J, with 12 bases in between. This CDR3 has 15 residues. In DNA form, the CDR3 reads TGTGCCAGCAGTTTAGGGCCACCACCGACCTACGAGCAGTACTTC. Its protein product is CASSLGPPPTYEQYF.

This rearrangement joins TRBV6-2 or TRBV6-3 to TRBJ1-6; D may be TRBD1 (6 bases). The germline V gene encodes CDR1 MNHEY and CDR2 SVGEGT. Trimming pared 2 bases from V and 7 bases from J, leaving 9 bases between. The CDR3 is made up of 14 amino acids. The CDR3 spells CASSYQGKNSPLHF. The DNA of the CDR3 is TGTGCCAGCAGTTACCAGGGGAAGAATTCACCCCTCCACTTT.

This clonotype came up many times. The chain uses TRBV7-8 and TRBJ1-1; D is unclear. V lost 0 bases to trimming and J lost 3 bases, with 8 bases between them. Looked up from germline, CDR1 is SGHVS and CDR2 is FQNEAQ. The CDR3 contains 14 residues. The CDR3 region has the DNA TGTGCCAGCAGCTTAGCTTCGAGATACACTGAAGCTTTCTTT. Protein product: CASSLASRYTEAFF.

This clonotype was detected ten times or more. The chain joins TRBV5-6 to TRBJ2-7, with 11 bases lining up with TRBD1. There are 21 residues in the CDR3. V was pared by 3 bases and J by 2 bases, with 22 bases of the junction left unmatched. CDR1 is SGHDT and CDR2 is YYEEEE in the germline V gene. The CDR3 loop is CASSSLLKSRTGGFYPYEQYF. In DNA form, the CDR3 reads TGTGCCAGCAGCTCTCTATTGAAGAGCCGGACAGGGGGCTTCTATCCCTACGAGCAGTACTTC.

This chain joins TRBV6-2 or TRBV6-3 and TRBJ2-1, with TRBD2 matching over 14 bases. Per the germline V gene, CDR1 is MNHEY and CDR2 is SVGEGT. This CDR3 is built from 15 residues. V gave up 6 bases and J gave up 10 bases; unmatched junction bases: 8. The CDR3 reads CASRGTSGGFIEQFF. CDR3 DNA: TGTGCCAGCAGAGGGACTAGCGGGGGATTTATAGAGCAGTTCTTC.

The chain links TRBV7-9 to TRBJ2-1, with TRBD2 matching over 13 bases. CDR1 SEHNR and CDR2 FQNEAQ come from the germline V gene (reference sequence). J lost 9 bases, V lost 1 base, and 9 bases had no gene match. The CDR3 totals 17 residues. The DNA of the CDR3 is TGTGCCAGCAGCTTAGGCCGGACTAGCGGGAGCAGTAGTGAGCAGTTCTTC. It is translated as CASSLGRTSGSSSEQFF.

This sequence joins TRBV4-2 and TRBJ1-1, with 8 positions matching TRBD1. V lost 3 bases, J lost 11 bases, and 5 bases stayed unmatched. The length of the CDR3 is 12 residues. Germline V gene data show CDR1 as LGHNA and CDR2 as YNFKEQ. CDR3 residues: CASSHQTGEAFF. The DNA for the CDR3 is TGTGCCAGCAGCCATCAGACAGGGGAGGCTTTCTTT.

There are many counts of this clonotype. The V gene is TRBV4-3, the J gene TRBJ1-4; weak D call: TRBD1 (5 bases). This CDR3 has 14 residues. The V end was cut by 0 bases, the J end by 15 bases, with 17 bases between. Germline-derived CDR1 and CDR2 are LGHNA and YSLEER. This CDR3 reads CASSQDLNAFRVFF. The CDR3 DNA reads as TGCGCCAGCAGCCAAGATTTGAATGCCTTCAGGGTGTTTTTT.

The chain uses TRBV10-3 and TRBJ1-6; 8 bases line up with TRBD1. V gave up 4 bases and J gave up 9 bases; unmatched junction bases: 5. The CDR3 length is 14 residues. Germline CDR1 and CDR2: ENHRY and SYGVKD. CDR3 coding DNA: TGTGCCATCAGTGCCGACAGGGGTGGTTCACCCCTCCACTTT. Its translation: CAISADRGGSPLHF.

The chain couples TRBV20-1 to TRBJ2-7, with 10 bases aligning to TRBD1. Germline CDR1 reads DFQATT; CDR2 reads SNEGSKA (reference sequence). Trimming at V came to 6 bases and at J to 2 bases, leaving 7 bases not matched to a gene. CDR3 length: 14 amino acids. The CDR3 is CSAVTGTGAYEQYF. DNA for the CDR3: TGCAGTGCCGTTACCGGGACAGGGGCCTACGAGCAGTACTTC.

In this sample, this clonotype turned up many times. The chain joins TRBV11-2 to TRBJ2-3, with 12 bases lining up with TRBD2. The trim removed 5 bases at V and 6 bases at J, leaving 12 bases unmatched. The CDR3 totals 17 residues. Germline V lookup: CDR1 SGHAT, CDR2 FQNNGV. The CDR3 sequence: CASSPLAGGAGRDTQYF. The DNA of the CDR3 is TGTGCCAGCAGCCCTCTAGCGGGGGGGGCTGGTAGGGATACGCAGTATTTT. The variable domain in full, completed from reference TRBV11-2 and TRBJ2-3, reads EAGVAQSPRYKIIEKRQSVAFWCNPISGHATLYWYQQILGQGPKLLIQFQNNGVVDDSQLPKDRFSAERLKGVDSTLKIQPAKLEDSAVYLCASSPLAGGAGRDTQYFGPGTRLTVL.

CDR3 in amino acids: CASSESNTEAFF. In DNA form, the CDR3 reads TGTGCCAGCAGCGAGTCGAACACTGAAGCTTTCTTT. The V and J genes are TRBV28 and TRBJ1-1, with D unclear. Germline V CDR1 and CDR2: MDHEN, SYDVKM. V was shortened by 6 bases and J by 1 base, with 6 bases between the two germline ends. The CDR3 is 12 amino acids.

For this clonotype: This may come from a read error, since a much larger clone is one base off. The rearrangement links TRBV12-3 or TRBV12-4 to TRBJ2-1, with D perhaps being TRBD1 or TRBD2 (5 bases each). The CDR3 covers 13 residues. CDR3 region: CTSSKPGSDEQFF. The CDR3 DNA follows: TGTACCAGCAGTAAACCAGGGAGCGATGAGCAGTTCTTC.

In this sample, this clonotype turned up a few times. V gene TRBV6-2 or TRBV6-3 combines with J gene TRBJ2-1; the D gene is possibly TRBD1 (6 bases). Germline loops: CDR1 MNHEY, CDR2 SVGEGT. The CDR3 length is 15 residues. Trimming left V 6 bases short and J 2 bases short, with 14 bases between. CDR3 nucleotide sequence: TGTGCCAGCAGGAAAGCCCCAGGGGCCTACAATGAGCAGTTCTTC. It is translated as CASRKAPGAYNEQFF.

This clonotype was observed at least ten times. The genes are TRBV7-2 and TRBJ1-1; TRBD1 matches 7 bases. CDR3 length: 15 amino acids. The ends lost 5 bases at V and 6 bases at J; junction bases unmatched: 12. Germline CDR1 is SGHTA and CDR2 is FQGNSA. The CDR3: CASSPRQGGVAEAFF. The CDR3 DNA reads TGTGCCAGCAGCCCACGACAGGGAGGTGTCGCTGAAGCTTTCTTT.

V is TRBV29-1 and J is TRBJ2-6, with a weak D call TRBD2 (5 bases). Deletions cut 6 bases from V and 2 bases from J, with 5 bases between. CDR3 length equals 12 residues. Looked up from germline, CDR1 is SQVTM and CDR2 is ANQGSEA. The CDR3 DNA reads TGCAGCGTGGGAGCTGGGGCCAACGTCCTGACTTTC. Translated, it gives CSVGAGANVLTF.

V and J are TRBV12-3 or TRBV12-4 and TRBJ2-7, with 8 bases aligning to TRBD1. The CDR3 length is 14 residues. The V gene end was trimmed by 7 bases and the J gene end by 3 bases; junction bases not matched to a gene: 8. In DNA, the CDR3 is TGTGCCAGCACCGCACAGGGGGAGATCTACGAGCAGTACTTC. Translating it yields CASTAQGEIYEQYF.

The rearrangement joins TRBV10-3 to TRBJ1-6; 7 positions match TRBD1. V shed 10 bases and J 5 bases; nucleotides not matched to a gene: 8. Germline lookup yields CDR1 ENHRY and CDR2 SYGVKD. The CDR3 length is 14 residues. DNA of the CDR3: TGTGCCACCAGAGGGACAGAGGATAATTCACCCCTCCACTTT. Its translation is CATRGTEDNSPLHF.

DNA of the CDR3: TGTGCCAGCAGTCCCGGGACAGGGTTGTCACCCCTCCACTTT. It codes for CASSPGTGLSPLHF. The chain links TRBV27 to TRBJ1-6, with 9 bases fitting TRBD1. CDR3 size: 14 residues. The J segment lost 10 bases and the V segment lost 5 bases, leaving 6 bases of the junction unmatched. Germline assignment: CDR1 MNHEY and CDR2 SMNVEV (reference sequence).

This clonotype was counted ten times or more. The rearrangement uses TRBV4-3 and TRBJ2-3; 10 bases fit TRBD2. Trimming took 3 bases from V and 0 from J; bases not matched to a gene: 0. The CDR3 is 15 amino acids. CDR1 is LGHNA and CDR2 is YSLEER in the germline V gene. The CDR3 region has the DNA TGCGCCAGCAGCCATAGCGGGGGGAGCACAGATACGCAGTATTTT. Translating gives CASSHSGGSTDTQYF.

A note on this clonotype: This clone may be a read error of a much larger clone one base away. The chain employs TRBV7-8 and TRBJ2-7, with D possibly being TRBD1 (5 bases). Germline lookup yields CDR1 SGHVS and CDR2 FQNEAQ. The CDR3 is 14 amino acids. The V end lost 2 bases, the J end lost 6 bases, and 14 bases lay between the germline ends. In DNA, the CDR3 is TGTGCCAGCAGCTTACTCCAGGGATGGACCGAGCAGTACTTC. Amino acid sequence: CASSLLQGWTEQYF.

This clonotype came up a few times. The rearrangement links TRBV6-2 or TRBV6-3 to TRBJ2-6; 7 bases fit TRBD1. The CDR3 is 16 amino acids. The V segment lost 4 bases and the J segment 0 bases; nucleotides outside the gene matches: 3. CDR1 and CDR2 from the germline V gene are MNHEY and SVGEGT. CDR3 DNA sequence: TGTGCCAGCAGTTCGGGACAGCTCTCTGGGGCCAACGTCCTGACTTTC. It yields the protein CASSSGQLSGANVLTF.

This clonotype was detected many times. The rearrangement joins TRBV20-1 to TRBJ2-7; no clear D. The germline gives CDR1 DFQATT, CDR2 SNEGSKA (reference sequence). The CDR3 is 14 residues long. V lost 3 bases, J lost 0 bases, and 12 bases lay in between. CDR3 amino acids: CSASGPFSSYEQYF. As DNA, the CDR3 is TGCAGTGCTAGTGGGCCCTTTAGCTCCTACGAGCAGTACTTC.

The chain links TRBV6-1 to TRBJ2-7, with 7 nucleotides matching TRBD1. CDR1 is MNHNS and CDR2 is SASEGT in the germline V gene. J was trimmed by 2 bases and V by 7 bases; bases with no gene match: 11. The CDR3 is made up of 15 amino acids. The CDR3 DNA sequence: TGTGCCAGCAAGAGGACCGGGACAGCAGCCTACGAGCAGTACTTC. It is translated as CASKRTGTAAYEQYF.